This T cell receptor (beta chain) was captured in a study of T cell responses to AZD1222 COVID-19 vaccine. In germline, CDR1 is KGHDR, CDR2 SFDVKD. V dropped 11 bases and J dropped 4 bases, with 8 bases sitting between them. CDR3 length: 11 residues. Assay: immunoSEQ multiplex PCR; the TCRdb copy retains only in-frame clones and omits some. This table holds under 95,000 clones, 88% found once. Combined were second doses at about 4 or about 12 weeks. Comment on this clone: The antigen is undetermined.

Broader study findings: There were mostly white British donors and more females than males, and clonal diversity was possibly underestimated. Among AZD1222 vaccinees, only six were seropositive at baseline. Variant regions that are unmutated are reportedly the target of nearly half of spike-specific TCRs.

This receptor was identified in an adult who received the AZD1222 COVID-19 vaccine. The gene calls are TRBV24-1 and TRBJ2-1; perhaps TRBD1 as D (5 bases). Material: peripheral blood, obtained 28 days after the second AZD1222 dose. CDR3 sequence: CARNRYNEQFF. The CDR3 DNA sequence: TGTGCCAGAAACAGGTACAATGAGCAGTTCTTC.